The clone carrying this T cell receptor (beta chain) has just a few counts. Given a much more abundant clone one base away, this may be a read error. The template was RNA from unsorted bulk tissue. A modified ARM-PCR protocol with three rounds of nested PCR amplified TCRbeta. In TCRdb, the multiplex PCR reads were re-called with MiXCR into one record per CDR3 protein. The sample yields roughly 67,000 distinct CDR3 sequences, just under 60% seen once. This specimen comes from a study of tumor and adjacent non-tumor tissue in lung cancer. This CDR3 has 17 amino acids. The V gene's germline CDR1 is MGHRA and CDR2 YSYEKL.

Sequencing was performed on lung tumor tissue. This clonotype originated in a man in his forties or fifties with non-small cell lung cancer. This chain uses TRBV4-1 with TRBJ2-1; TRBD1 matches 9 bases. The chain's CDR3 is CTSSQDLRGQGYNEQFF. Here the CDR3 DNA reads TGCACCAGCAGCCAAGATCTAAGGGGACAGGGATACAATGAGCAGTTCTTC.